This TCR beta chain appears in the sequencing data of a study of blood T cell repertoires in COVID-19. This CDR3 is built from 13 residues. Germline V gene sequence: CDR1 SGHRS, CDR2 YFSETQ. V was shortened by 2 bases and J by 9 bases, with 12 bases between the two germline ends. Here immunoSEQ multiplex PCR was the method, and the copy in TCRdb shows in-frame clones only, minus some. The sample holds 150,000 to 200,000 clones, 80% seen once. This clonotype was obtained from a man aged 35-49 years who had recovered from COVID-19. The chain uses TRBV5-1 and TRBJ2-4, with D maybe TRBD1 (6 bases). The specimen was PBMCs or T cells enriched from blood (not recorded which). CDR3 coding DNA: TGCGCCAGCAGCTTCGACAGGATGAGCATTCAGTACTTC. Its translation: CASSFDRMSIQYF.